Listed here are 8 T cell receptor beta chains from one sample, sequenced in a study of T cells after yellow fever vaccination. One entry per CDR3 protein, called by TCRdb with MiXCR from the 5' RACE reads. The table includes approximately 580,000 distinct CDR3 sequences, less than 20% detected once. Sequences were derived from PBMCs, sampled about 5 days after the first yellow fever vaccination. The receptors stem from a man aged 18 to 35 who received the YFV17D yellow fever vaccine.

This chain links TRBV14 with TRBJ1-3; D is ambiguous. The length of the CDR3 is 18 residues. V shed 3 bases and J shed 1 base, with 19 bases lying between them. Per the germline V gene, CDR1 is SGHDN and CDR2 is FVKESK. CDR3 in amino acids: CASSHLVGQSFSGNTIYF. For the CDR3, the DNA is TGTGCCAGCAGCCACCTCGTCGGGCAGTCCTTTTCTGGAAACACCATATATTTT.

J is TRBJ2-3 and V is TRBV7-2; D possibly matches TRBD1 or TRBD2 (5 bases each). Trimming shortened V by 1 base and J by 2 bases, and 13 bases separated the two germline ends. CDR3 length: 16 residues. Germline-derived CDR1 and CDR2 are SGHTA and FQGNSA. This CDR3 is CASSLVLGPYTDTQYF. CDR3 sequence (DNA): TGTGCCAGCAGCTTAGTTCTGGGACCCTACACAGATACGCAGTATTTT.

This chain connects TRBV20-1 to TRBJ2-7, with 8 bases matching TRBD1. V trimming: 6 bases; J trimming: 3 bases; junction bases outside the gene matches: 10. The germline V gene encodes CDR1 DFQATT and CDR2 SNEGSKA (reference sequence). The CDR3 runs to 14 residues. In DNA, the CDR3 is TGCAGTGCCAACGAACAGGGGGTTCTCTACGAGCAGTACTTC. Translation gives CSANEQGVLYEQYF.

A few counts support this clonotype. V gene TRBV6-5 combines with J gene TRBJ1-3; tentatively, D is TRBD1 (6 bases). V was trimmed by 3 bases and J by 4 bases, leaving 10 bases between them. CDR1 MNHEY and CDR2 SVGAGI come from the germline V gene. The CDR3 loop spans 14 amino acids. Written as DNA, the CDR3 is TGTGCCAGCAGTTATGGGGGGGCCGGAAACACCATATATTTT. This encodes CASSYGGAGNTIYF.

The rearrangement links TRBV11-2 to TRBJ2-1; D unresolved. From germline, CDR1 is SGHAT and CDR2 FQNNGV. The length of the CDR3 is 16 residues. The V gene lost 2 bases and the J gene lost 0 bases, with 11 bases spanning the gap. CDR3 in DNA: TGTGCCAGCAGCTTAAGGGCGGATAGCTCCTACAATGAGCAGTTCTTC. Translated, it gives CASSLRADSSYNEQFF.

This clonotype was observed a handful of times. The rearrangement links TRBV3-1 to TRBJ1-5, with 11 nucleotides matching TRBD1. Germline CDR1 LGHDT, CDR2 YNNKEL (reference sequence). The CDR3 sequence is 14 residues long. J gave up 10 bases and V 5 bases, and 7 bases lay outside the gene matches. The CDR3 here is CASSGGQGAIPQHF. The CDR3 DNA reads as TGTGCCAGCAGCGGTGGACAGGGGGCGATTCCCCAGCATTTT.

This chain uses TRBV29-1 with TRBJ1-1; D not resolved. V lost 6 bases to trimming and J lost 4 bases, with 6 bases between them. CDR3 length equals 10 residues. Germline V gene lookup returns CDR1 SQVTM and CDR2 ANQGSEA. CDR3 loop: CSVQITEAFF. CDR3 sequence (DNA): TGCAGCGTGCAAATCACTGAAGCTTTCTTT.

The chain is built from TRBV12-3 or TRBV12-4 and TRBJ1-1; 7 nucleotides line up with TRBD1. The junction had 4 bases not matched to a gene; V was cut back by 5 bases and J by 1 base. The CDR3 totals 14 residues. CDR3 loop: CASSQRDRNTEAFF. The CDR3 bases are TGTGCCAGCAGTCAAAGGGACAGGAACACTGAAGCTTTCTTT.